The sample holds many counts of the clone carrying this TCR beta chain. What it binds is unknown. The germline V gene encodes CDR1 SGHRS and CDR2 YFSETQ. The junction had 10 bases not matched to a gene; V was cut back by 6 bases and J by 0 bases. The CDR3 consists of 17 residues. The sample comes from a study of CD8 T cells in ankylosing spondylitis. Study results and caveats: Researchers reportedly found disease-linked clones significantly enriched in matched ankylosing spondylitis synovial fluid. Earlier studies detected some motif variants in reactive arthritis synovial fluid and blood. A TCR beta motif of under ten highly homologous variants appeared characteristic of ankylosing spondylitis blood. A CD8+ phenotype characterized the disease-linked clones, which were relatively rare in peripheral blood.

TCRdb passed the 5' RACE reads through MiXCR, listing each CDR3 protein once. The sample records under 150,000 distinct CDR3 sequences, around 9% being singletons. The V gene is TRBV5-1, the J gene TRBJ2-1; 9 bases map to TRBD2. Input material: blood, either unsorted or a sorted T cell fraction (not recorded which). The clonotype was recovered from a male donor with ankylosing spondylitis or in good health (not recorded which). CDR3: CASNPPGSGGSYNEQFF. CDR3 coding DNA: TGCGCCAGCAACCCCCCGGGTAGCGGGGGCTCCTACAATGAGCAGTTCTTC.